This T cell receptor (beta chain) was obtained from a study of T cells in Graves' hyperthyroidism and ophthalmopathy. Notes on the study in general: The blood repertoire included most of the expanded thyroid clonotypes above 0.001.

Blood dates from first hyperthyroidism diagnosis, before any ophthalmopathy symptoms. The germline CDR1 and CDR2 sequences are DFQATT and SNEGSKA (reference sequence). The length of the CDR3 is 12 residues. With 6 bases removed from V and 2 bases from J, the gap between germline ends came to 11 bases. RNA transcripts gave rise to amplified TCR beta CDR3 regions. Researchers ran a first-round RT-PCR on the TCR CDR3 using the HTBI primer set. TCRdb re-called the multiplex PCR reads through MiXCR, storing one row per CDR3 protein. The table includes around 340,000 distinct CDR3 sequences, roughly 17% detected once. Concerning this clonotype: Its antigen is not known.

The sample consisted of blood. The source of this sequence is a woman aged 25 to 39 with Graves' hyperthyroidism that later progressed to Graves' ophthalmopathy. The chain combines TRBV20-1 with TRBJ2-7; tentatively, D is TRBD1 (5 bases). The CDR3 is CSAPQTAYEQYF. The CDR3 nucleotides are TGCAGTGCCCCACAGACAGCCTACGAGCAGTACTTC.